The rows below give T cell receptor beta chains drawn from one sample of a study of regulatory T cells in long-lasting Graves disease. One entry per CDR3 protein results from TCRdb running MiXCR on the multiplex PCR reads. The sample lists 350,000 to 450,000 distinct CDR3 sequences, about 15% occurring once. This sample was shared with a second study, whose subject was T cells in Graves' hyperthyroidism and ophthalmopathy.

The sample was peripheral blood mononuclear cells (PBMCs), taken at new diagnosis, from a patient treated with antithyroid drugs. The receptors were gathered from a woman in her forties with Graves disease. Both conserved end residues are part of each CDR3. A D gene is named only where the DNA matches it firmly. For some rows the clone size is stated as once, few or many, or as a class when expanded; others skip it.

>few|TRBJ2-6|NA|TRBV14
CASSPLYRASGANVLTF
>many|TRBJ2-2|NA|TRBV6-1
CASSATSGGELFF
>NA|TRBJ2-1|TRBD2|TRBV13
CASSQGSGSGRLSEQFF
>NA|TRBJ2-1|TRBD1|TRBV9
CASSVEGTGNNEQFF
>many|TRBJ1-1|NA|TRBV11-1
CASSPTLTANTEAFF
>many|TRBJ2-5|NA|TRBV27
CASSFAENQETQYF
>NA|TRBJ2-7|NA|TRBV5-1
CASSPDPSSYEQYF
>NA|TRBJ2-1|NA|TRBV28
CASSFTARNEQFF
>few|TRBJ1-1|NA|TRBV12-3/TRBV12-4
CASSLRGGSDEAFF
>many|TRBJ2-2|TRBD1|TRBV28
CASSNRGRTGELFF
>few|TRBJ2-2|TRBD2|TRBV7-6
CASSLDLADTGELFF
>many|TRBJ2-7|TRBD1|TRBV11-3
CASSPGTGATYEQYF
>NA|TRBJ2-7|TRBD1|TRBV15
CATSREEGALDEQYF
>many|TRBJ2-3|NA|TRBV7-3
CASSLNRADTQYF
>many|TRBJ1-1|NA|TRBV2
CATEGSTEAFF
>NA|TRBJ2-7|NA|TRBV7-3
CASSEGHHKSEQYF
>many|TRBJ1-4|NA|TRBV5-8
CASSFMGSNEKLFF
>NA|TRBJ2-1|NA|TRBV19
CASSIAGPGYNEQFF
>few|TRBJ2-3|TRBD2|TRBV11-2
CASSLSTSGIGTDTQYF
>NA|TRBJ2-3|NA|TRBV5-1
CASSLGQRSTDTQYF
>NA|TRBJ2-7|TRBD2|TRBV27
CASSFLPGGRLYEQYF
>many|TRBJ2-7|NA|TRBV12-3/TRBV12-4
CASSFVEPYEQYF
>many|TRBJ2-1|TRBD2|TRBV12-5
CASGLVLGLAAYNEQFF
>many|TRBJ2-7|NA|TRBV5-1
CASSLDSAGGEQYF
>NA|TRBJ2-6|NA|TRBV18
CASSPPSGQASGANVLTF
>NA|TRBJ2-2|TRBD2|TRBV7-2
CASSKAGGNTGEPFF
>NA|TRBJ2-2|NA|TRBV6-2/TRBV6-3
CASNGLDTGELFF
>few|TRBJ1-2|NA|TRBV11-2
CASSLGGTPYGYTF
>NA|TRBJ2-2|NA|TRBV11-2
CASSPRFDTGELFF
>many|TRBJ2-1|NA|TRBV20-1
CSASRPAPSSYNEQFF
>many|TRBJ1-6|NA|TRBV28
CASSPGYDNSPLHF
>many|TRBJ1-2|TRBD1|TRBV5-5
CASSLSAGGNYGYTF
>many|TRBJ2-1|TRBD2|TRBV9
CASSVREGVGNEQFF
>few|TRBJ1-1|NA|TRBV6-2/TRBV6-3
CASRGTKNTEAFF
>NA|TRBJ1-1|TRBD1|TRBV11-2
CASSSGQGLNTEAFF
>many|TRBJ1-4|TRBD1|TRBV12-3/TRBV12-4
CASSIGTASNEKLFF
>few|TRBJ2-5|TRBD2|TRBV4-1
CASSQDPGLVQETQYF
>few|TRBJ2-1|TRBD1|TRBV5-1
CASRGGTGGDNEQFF
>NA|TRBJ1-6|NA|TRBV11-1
CASSLVDPQNSPLHF
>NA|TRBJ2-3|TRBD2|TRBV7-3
CASSFKGTAGTSGGKTDTQYF
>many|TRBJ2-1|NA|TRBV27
CAPRGGRREQFF
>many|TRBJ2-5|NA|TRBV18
CASSPPLPTETSLTQYF